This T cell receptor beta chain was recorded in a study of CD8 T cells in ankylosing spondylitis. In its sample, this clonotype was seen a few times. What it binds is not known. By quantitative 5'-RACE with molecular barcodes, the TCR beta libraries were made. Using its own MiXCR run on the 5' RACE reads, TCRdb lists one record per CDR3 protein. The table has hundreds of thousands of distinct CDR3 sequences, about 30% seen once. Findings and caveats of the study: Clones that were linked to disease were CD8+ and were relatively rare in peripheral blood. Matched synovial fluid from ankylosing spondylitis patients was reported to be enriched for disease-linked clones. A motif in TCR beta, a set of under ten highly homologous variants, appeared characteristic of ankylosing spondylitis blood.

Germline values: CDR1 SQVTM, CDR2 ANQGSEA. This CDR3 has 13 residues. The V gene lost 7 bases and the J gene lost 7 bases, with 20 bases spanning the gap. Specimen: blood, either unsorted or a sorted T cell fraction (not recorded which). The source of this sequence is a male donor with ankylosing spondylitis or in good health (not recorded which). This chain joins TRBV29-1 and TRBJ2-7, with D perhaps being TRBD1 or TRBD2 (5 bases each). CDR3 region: CSALTALTGEQYF. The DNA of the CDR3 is TGCAGCGCTCTGACAGCCCTTACGGGGGAGCAGTACTTC.